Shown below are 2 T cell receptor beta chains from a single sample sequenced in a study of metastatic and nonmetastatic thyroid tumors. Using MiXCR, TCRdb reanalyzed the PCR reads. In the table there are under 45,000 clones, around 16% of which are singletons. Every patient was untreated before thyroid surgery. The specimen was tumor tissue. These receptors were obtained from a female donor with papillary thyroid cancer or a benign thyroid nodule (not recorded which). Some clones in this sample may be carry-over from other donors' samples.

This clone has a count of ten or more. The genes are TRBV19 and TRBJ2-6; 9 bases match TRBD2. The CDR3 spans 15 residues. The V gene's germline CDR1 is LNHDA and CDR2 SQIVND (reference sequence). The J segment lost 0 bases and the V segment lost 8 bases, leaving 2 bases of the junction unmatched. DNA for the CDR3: TGTGCCAGTCTAGCGGGGAGCTCTGGGGCCAACGTCCTGACTTTC. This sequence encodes CASLAGSSGANVLTF.

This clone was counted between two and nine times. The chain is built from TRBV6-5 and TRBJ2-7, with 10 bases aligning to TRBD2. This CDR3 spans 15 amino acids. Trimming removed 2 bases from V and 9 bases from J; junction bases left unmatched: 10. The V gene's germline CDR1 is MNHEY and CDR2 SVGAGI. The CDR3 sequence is CASSYARASGSRQYF. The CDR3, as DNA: TGTGCCAGCAGTTACGCCAGGGCTAGCGGGAGCCGGCAGTACTTC.